Each of the 15 T cell receptor beta chains below was sequenced from the same sample in a study of cytomegalovirus exposure and HLA in healthy donors. It was with 60 Vbeta and 13 Jbeta primers that the PCR ran. The table came from immunoSEQ multiplex PCR; TCRdb's copy has only in-frame clones and leaves some out. Of some 190,000 clones listed, about 77% are singletons. The sequencing sample was made of PBMCs. Receptor source: a woman aged 25-40 years in good health and CMV-seropositive.

The genes are TRBV7-2 and TRBJ2-3, with 9 nucleotides matching TRBD2. Per germline, CDR1 SGHTA and CDR2 FQGNSA. With V trimmed by 5 bases and J by 2 bases, 5 bases remained unmatched. CDR3 length: 15 amino acids. The CDR3 bases are TGTGCCAGCAGCCCGTTAGCGGGGGCCACAGATACGCAGTATTTT. Amino acids: CASSPLAGATDTQYF. Full variable domain (rest looked up from reference TRBV7-2 and TRBJ2-3): GAGVSQSPSNKVTEKGKDVELRCDPISGHTALYWYRQSLGQGLEFLIYFQGNSAPDKSGLPSDRFSAERTGGSVSTLTIQRTQQEDSAVYLCASSPLAGATDTQYFGPGTRLTVL.

The genes are TRBV20-1 and TRBJ2-5; no clear D. The V end lost 5 bases, the J end lost 5 bases, and 9 bases lay between the germline ends. This CDR3 region has 11 residues. The germline CDR1 and CDR2 sequences are DFQATT and SNEGSKA (reference sequence). CDR3 in amino acids: CSAEAYETQYF. The CDR3 region has the DNA TGCAGTGCTGAGGCTTATGAGACCCAGTACTTC.

The V call is TRBV23-1, the J call TRBJ2-3; TRBD1 matches 8 bases. TRBV23-1 is noted as an ORF with a role that remains uncertain. Germline trimming cut 0 bases from V and 2 bases from J; bases unmatched to any gene: 10. This CDR3 has 18 residues. The CDR3 here is CASSQSLQGDTPTDTQYF. Written as DNA, the CDR3 is TGCGCCAGCAGTCAATCCCTACAGGGGGACACCCCCACAGATACGCAGTATTTT.

CDR3 residues: CASRQGARQPQHF. The CDR3 DNA sequence: TGTGCCAGCAGACAGGGGGCCCGGCAGCCCCAGCATTTT. This chain joins TRBV6-5 and TRBJ1-5; 9 bases line up with TRBD1. The V segment lost 6 bases and the J segment 7 bases; nucleotides outside the gene matches: 4. The CDR3 length is 13 residues. Germline assignment: CDR1 MNHEY and CDR2 SVGAGI.

The chain joins TRBV4-1 to TRBJ2-4; the D gene is possibly TRBD2 (5 bases). The CDR3 runs to 14 residues. Trimming removed 1 base from V and 7 bases from J, with 11 bases in between. Germline V gene lookup returns CDR1 MGHRA and CDR2 YSYEKL. This CDR3 reads CASSQVEGPNIQYF. The CDR3 coding sequence is TGCGCCAGCAGCCAAGTAGAGGGCCCGAACATTCAGTACTTC.

The chain has TRBV7-2 and TRBJ1-4; D unresolved. The CDR3 covers 14 residues. Germline loops: CDR1 SGHTA, CDR2 FQGNSA. The V end lost 1 base, the J end lost 4 bases, and 7 bases lay between the germline ends. CDR3 in DNA: TGTGCCAGCAGCTTAGGAGGACTTAATGAAAAACTGTTTTTT. Its protein is CASSLGGLNEKLFF.

The chain uses TRBV21-1 and TRBJ1-6. TRBV21-1 is marked as a pseudogene. There are 15 residues in the CDR3. Here the CDR3 reads CASRNGGPRNSPLHF. DNA of the CDR3: TGTGCCAGCAGAAACGGAGGACCAAGGAATTCACCCCTCCACTTT.

The V gene is TRBV5-1, the J gene TRBJ2-5, with a weak D call TRBD2 (6 bases). The CDR3 consists of 16 residues. V gave up 3 bases and J gave up 1 base, with 16 bases separating them. Per the germline V gene, CDR1 is SGHRS and CDR2 is YFSETQ. This chain's CDR3 is CASSSALTGGQETQYF. The CDR3 region has the DNA TGCGCCAGCAGCTCCGCACTAACCGGGGGCCAAGAGACCCAGTACTTC.

This clone was observed a few times. Germline and junction disagree at one end, which may indicate a read error. V is TRBV7-9 and J is TRBJ2-1; 12 nucleotides line up with TRBD2. Germline CDR1 is SEHNR and CDR2 is FQNEAQ (reference sequence). This CDR3 has 16 residues. The CDR3 coding sequence is TGTTCCAGCAGCTCCCTAGCGGGGGGGGTACACAATGAGCAGTTCTTC. Encoded protein: CSSSSLAGGVHNEQFF.

V and J are TRBV10-3 and TRBJ1-4, with 9 bases that match TRBD1. Germline assignment: CDR1 ENHRY and CDR2 SYGVKD. V shed 4 bases, J shed 7 bases, and the junction held 1 base outside the gene matches. The CDR3 runs 13 residues. The CDR3 sequence is CAISAGQGEKLFF. For the CDR3, the DNA is TGTGCCATCAGTGCGGGACAGGGTGAAAAACTGTTTTTT.

This clone is a singleton in its sample. CDR3 residues: CASSFPAGGVDTQYF. CDR3 nucleotides: TGTGCCAGCAGCTTCCCAGCGGGGGGCGTGGATACGCAGTATTTT. The chain couples TRBV7-2 to TRBJ2-3; 9 positions match TRBD2. The CDR3 spans 15 residues. Per the germline V gene, CDR1 is SGHTA and CDR2 is FQGNSA. With 3 bases clipped from V and 6 bases from J, the junction kept 7 bases outside the gene matches. Together with reference TRBV7-2 and TRBJ2-3, the CDR3 gives the full variable domain: GAGVSQSPSNKVTEKGKDVELRCDPISGHTALYWYRQSLGQGLEFLIYFQGNSAPDKSGLPSDRFSAERTGGSVSTLTIQRTQQEDSAVYLCASSFPAGGVDTQYFGPGTRLTVL.

The J gene is TRBJ2-5, the V gene TRBV5-1; 10 nucleotides agree with TRBD1. The J call could be wrong; TRBJ2-7 is a better fit for the DNA end. Germline V CDR1 and CDR2: SGHRS, YFSETQ. The CDR3 has 16 amino acids. CDR3 residues: CASSPRPGQGRYEQYF. CDR3 coding DNA: TGCGCCAGCAGCCCCCGCCCGGGACAGGGGCGGTACGAGCAGTACTTC.

The chain couples TRBV7-9 to TRBJ2-1; TRBD2 matches 8 bases. V lost 1 base to trimming and J lost 7 bases; unmatched junction nucleotides: 6. Germline CDR1 is SEHNR and CDR2 is FQNEAQ (reference sequence). This CDR3 spans 15 amino acids. The CDR3 DNA reads as TGTGCCAGCAGCTTAGTACGGGGGGGCCGAAATGAGCAGTTCTTC. Protein product: CASSLVRGGRNEQFF.

This chain uses TRBV5-1 with TRBJ1-4; TRBD1 might be the D (6 bases). The CDR3 is made up of 13 amino acids. Germline loops: CDR1 SGHRS, CDR2 YFSETQ. V was cut by 2 bases and J by 11 bases, with 13 bases left in between. CDR3: CASSFTGQEKLFF. As DNA, the CDR3 is TGCGCCAGCAGCTTCACAGGGCAGGAGAAACTGTTTTTT.

The chain is built from TRBV5-1 and TRBJ2-5; perhaps TRBD2 as D (5 bases). The CDR3 sequence is 14 residues long. V was cut by 4 bases and J by 1 base, with 11 bases left in between. Germline CDR1 SGHRS, CDR2 YFSETQ. The CDR3 sequence: CASSLGVSQETQYF. Written as DNA, the CDR3 is TGCGCCAGCAGCCTCGGGGTTTCCCAAGAGACCCAGTACTTC.